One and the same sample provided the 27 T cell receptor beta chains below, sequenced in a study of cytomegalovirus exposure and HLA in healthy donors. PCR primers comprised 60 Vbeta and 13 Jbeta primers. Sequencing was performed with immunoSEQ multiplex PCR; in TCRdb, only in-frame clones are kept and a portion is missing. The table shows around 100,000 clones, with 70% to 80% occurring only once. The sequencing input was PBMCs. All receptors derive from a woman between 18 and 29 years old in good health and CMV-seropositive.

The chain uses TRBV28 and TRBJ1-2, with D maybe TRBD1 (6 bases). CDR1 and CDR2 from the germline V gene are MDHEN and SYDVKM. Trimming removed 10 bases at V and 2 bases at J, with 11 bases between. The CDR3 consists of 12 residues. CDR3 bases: TGTGCCATCTCGGGACACAACTATGGCTACACCTTC. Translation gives CAISGHNYGYTF.

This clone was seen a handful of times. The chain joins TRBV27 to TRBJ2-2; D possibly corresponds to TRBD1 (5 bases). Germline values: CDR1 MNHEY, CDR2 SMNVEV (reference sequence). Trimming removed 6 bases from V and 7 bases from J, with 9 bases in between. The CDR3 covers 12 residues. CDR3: CASSYQGGELFF. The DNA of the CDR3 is TGTGCCAGCAGCTACCAGGGCGGGGAGCTGTTTTTT.

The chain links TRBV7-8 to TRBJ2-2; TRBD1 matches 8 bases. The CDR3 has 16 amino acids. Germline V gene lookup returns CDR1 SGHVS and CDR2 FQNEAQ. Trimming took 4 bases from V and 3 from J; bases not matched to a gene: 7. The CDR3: CASSSGQGSYTGELFF. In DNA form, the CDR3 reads TGTGCCAGCAGCTCAGGACAGGGCAGTTACACCGGGGAGCTGTTTTTT.

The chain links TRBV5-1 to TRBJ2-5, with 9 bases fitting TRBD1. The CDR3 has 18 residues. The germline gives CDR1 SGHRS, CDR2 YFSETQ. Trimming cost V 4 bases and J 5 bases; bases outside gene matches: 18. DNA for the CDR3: TGCGCCAGCAGCCTCGTCCCGGGACAGGGCTCTGGGCGGGAGACCCAGTACTTC. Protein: CASSLVPGQGSGRETQYF.

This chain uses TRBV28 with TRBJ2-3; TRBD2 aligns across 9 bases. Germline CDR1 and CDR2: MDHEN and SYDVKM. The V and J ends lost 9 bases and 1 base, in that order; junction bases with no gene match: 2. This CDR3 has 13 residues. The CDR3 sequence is CASSGSGTDTQYF. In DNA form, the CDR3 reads TGTGCCAGTAGCGGGAGTGGCACAGATACGCAGTATTTT.

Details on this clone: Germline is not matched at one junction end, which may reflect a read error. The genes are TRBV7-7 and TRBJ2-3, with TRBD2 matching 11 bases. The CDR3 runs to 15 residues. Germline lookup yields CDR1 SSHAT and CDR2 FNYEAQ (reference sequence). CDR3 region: CASSLTSGGTDTQYF. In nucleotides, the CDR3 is TGTGCTAGCAGCTTGACTAGCGGGGGCACAGATACGCAGTATTTT.

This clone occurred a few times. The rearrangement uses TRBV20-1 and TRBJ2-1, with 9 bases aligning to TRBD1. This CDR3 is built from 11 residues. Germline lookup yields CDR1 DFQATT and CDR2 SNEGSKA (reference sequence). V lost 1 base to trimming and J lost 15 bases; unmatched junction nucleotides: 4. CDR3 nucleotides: TGCAGTGCTAGAGGGGACAGGGAATCGTTCTTC. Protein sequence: CSARGDRESFF.

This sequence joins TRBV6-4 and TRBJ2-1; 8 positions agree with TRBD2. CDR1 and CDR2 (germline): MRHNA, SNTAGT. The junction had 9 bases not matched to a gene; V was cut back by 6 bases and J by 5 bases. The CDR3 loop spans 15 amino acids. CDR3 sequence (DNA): TGTGCCAGCAGCCAAAGTCGGGAGGGCCACAATGAGCAGTTCTTC. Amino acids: CASSQSREGHNEQFF.

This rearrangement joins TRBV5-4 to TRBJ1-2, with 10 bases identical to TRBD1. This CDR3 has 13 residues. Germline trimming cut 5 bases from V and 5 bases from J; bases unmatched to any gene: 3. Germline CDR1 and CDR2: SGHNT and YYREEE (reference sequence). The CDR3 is CASRTGGGYGYTF. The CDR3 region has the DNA TGTGCCAGCAGGACAGGGGGCGGGTATGGCTACACCTTC. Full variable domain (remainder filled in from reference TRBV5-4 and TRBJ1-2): ETGVTQSPTHLIKTRGQQVTLRCSSQSGHNTVSWYQQALGQGPQFIFQYYREEENGRGNFPPRFSGLQFPNYSSELNVNALELDDSALYLCASRTGGGYGYTFGSGTRLTVV.

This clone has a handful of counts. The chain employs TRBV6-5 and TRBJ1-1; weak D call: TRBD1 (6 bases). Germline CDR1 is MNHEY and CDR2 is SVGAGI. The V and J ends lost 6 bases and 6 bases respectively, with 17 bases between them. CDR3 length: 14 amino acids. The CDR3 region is CASRATGSSSEAFF. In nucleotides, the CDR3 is TGTGCCAGCAGGGCTACAGGGAGTTCGTCTGAAGCTTTCTTT.

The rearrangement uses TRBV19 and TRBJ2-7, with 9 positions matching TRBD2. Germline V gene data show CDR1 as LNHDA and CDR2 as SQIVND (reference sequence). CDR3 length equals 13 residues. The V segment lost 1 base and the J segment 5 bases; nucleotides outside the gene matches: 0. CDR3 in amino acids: CASSIVAGDEQYF. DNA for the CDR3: TGTGCCAGTAGTATAGTAGCGGGAGACGAGCAGTACTTC.

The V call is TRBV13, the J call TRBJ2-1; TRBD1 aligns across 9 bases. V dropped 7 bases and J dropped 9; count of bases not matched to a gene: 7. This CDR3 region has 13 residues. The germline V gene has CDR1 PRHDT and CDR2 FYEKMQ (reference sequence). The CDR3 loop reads CASNLGQGGEQFF. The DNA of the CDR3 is TGTGCCAGCAACCTGGGACAGGGTGGTGAGCAGTTCTTC.

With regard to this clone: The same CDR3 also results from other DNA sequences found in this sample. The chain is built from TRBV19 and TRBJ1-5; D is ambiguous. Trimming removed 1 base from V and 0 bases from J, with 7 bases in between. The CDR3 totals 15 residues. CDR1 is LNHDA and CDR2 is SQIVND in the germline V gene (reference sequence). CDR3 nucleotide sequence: TGTGCCAGTAGTATAGTGGCAGATAGCAATCAGCCCCAGCATTTT. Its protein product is CASSIVADSNQPQHF.

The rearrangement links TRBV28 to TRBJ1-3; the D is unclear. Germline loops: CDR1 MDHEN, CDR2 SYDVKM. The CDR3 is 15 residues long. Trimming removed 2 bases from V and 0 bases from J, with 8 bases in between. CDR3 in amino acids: CASSLGQNSGNTIYF. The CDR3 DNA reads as TGTGCCAGCAGTTTAGGGCAGAACTCTGGAAACACCATATATTTT.

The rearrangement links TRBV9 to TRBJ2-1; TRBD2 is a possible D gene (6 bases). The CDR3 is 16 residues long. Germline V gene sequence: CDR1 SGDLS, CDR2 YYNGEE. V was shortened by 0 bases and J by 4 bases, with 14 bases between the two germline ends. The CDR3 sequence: CASSVAGGNQYNEQFF. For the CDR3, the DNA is TGTGCCAGCAGCGTAGCAGGCGGGAACCAATACAATGAGCAGTTCTTC.

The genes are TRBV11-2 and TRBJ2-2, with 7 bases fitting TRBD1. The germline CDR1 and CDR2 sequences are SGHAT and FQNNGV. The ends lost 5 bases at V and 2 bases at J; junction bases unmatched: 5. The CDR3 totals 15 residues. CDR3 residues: CASSRDSLNTGELFF. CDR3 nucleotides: TGTGCCAGCAGCAGGGACAGCCTAAACACCGGGGAGCTGTTTTTT.

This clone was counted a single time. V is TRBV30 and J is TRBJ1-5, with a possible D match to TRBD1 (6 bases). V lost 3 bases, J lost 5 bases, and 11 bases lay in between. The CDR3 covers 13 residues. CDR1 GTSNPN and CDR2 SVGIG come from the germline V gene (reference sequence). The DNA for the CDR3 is TGTGCCTGGAGGGGGGCAGGGGATCAGCCCCAGCATTTT. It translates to CAWRGAGDQPQHF.

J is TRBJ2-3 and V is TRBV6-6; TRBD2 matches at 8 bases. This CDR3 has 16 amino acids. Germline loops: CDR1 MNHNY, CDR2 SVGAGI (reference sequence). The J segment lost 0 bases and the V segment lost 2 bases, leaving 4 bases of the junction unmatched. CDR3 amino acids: CASSYGGLASTDTQYF. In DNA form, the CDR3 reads TGTGCCAGCAGTTACGGCGGACTAGCTAGCACAGATACGCAGTATTTT.

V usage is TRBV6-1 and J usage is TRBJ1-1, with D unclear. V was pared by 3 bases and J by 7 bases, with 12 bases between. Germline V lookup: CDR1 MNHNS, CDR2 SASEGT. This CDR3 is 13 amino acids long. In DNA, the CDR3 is TGTGCCAGCAGTGACCCGTTGAGTCTTGAAGCTTTCTTT. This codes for CASSDPLSLEAFF.

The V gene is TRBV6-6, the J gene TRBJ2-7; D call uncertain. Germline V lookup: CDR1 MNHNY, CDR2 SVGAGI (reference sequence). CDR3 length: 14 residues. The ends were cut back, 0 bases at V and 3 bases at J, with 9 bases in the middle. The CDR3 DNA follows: TGTGCCAGCAGTTACTCGGGCCCCTACTACGAGCAGTACTTC. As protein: CASSYSGPYYEQYF.

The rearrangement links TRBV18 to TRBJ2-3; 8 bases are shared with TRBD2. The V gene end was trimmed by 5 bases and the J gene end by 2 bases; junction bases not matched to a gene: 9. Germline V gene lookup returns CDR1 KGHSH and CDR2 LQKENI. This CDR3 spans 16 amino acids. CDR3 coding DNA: TGTGCCAGCTCATTGAGCGGGAGCCCTTACACAGATACGCAGTATTTT. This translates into CASSLSGSPYTDTQYF.

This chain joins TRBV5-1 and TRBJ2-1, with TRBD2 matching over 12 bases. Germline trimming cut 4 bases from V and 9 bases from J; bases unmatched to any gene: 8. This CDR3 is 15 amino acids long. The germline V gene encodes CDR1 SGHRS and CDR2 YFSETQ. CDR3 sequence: CASSLILAGGGEQFF. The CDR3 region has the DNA TGCGCCAGCAGCCTTATACTAGCGGGAGGCGGTGAGCAGTTCTTC.

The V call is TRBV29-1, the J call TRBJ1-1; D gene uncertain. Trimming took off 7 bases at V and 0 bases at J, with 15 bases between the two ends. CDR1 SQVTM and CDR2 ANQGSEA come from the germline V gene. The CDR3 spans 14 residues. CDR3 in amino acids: CSGRGIAMNTEAFF. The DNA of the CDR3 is TGCAGCGGAAGAGGGATAGCTATGAACACTGAAGCTTTCTTT.

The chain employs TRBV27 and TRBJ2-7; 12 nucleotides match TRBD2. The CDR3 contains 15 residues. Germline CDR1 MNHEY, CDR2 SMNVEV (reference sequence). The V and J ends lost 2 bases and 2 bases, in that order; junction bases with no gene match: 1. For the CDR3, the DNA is TGTGCCAGCAGTTTACGACTAGCGGGGGCCTACGAGCAGTACTTC. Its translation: CASSLRLAGAYEQYF.

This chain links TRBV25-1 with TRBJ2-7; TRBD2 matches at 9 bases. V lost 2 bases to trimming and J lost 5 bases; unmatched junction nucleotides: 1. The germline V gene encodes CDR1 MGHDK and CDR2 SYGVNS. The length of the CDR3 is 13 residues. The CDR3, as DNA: TGTGCCAGCAGTGAAGCGGGGGGGGACGAGCAGTACTTC. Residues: CASSEAGGDEQYF.

DNA for the CDR3: TGTGCCAGCTCACCGCGTGCCCAAGAGACCCAGTACTTC. Amino acid sequence: CASSPRAQETQYF. The rearrangement links TRBV18 to TRBJ2-5, with no clear D. The germline V gene encodes CDR1 KGHSH and CDR2 LQKENI. The CDR3 has 13 amino acids. V was clipped by 3 bases and J by 1 base, with 6 bases between them.

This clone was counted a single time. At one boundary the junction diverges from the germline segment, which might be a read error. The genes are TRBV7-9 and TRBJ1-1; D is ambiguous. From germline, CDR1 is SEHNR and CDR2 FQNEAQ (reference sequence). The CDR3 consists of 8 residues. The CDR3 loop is CSSSAVFF. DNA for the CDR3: TGTTCCAGCAGCGCGGTCTTCTTT.